This passage covers 27 T cell receptor beta chains from one sample sequenced in a study of T cell responses to AZD1222 COVID-19 vaccine. Data came from immunoSEQ multiplex PCR; TCRdb stores just in-frame clones and leaves some out. The profile shows tens of thousands of clones, roughly 85% of them singletons. The sample here was peripheral blood, taken 28 days after the second AZD1222 dose. Receptor source: an adult who received the AZD1222 COVID-19 vaccine.

V and J are TRBV4-1 and TRBJ1-1; 7 positions match TRBD1. Losses at the gene ends were 2 bases for V and 1 base for J; bases not matched to a gene: 1. Germline V CDR1 and CDR2: MGHRA, YSYEKL. The CDR3 is made up of 14 amino acids. Written as DNA, the CDR3 is TGCGCCAGCAGCCAAAACAGGGGGAACACTGAAGCTTTCTTT. It codes for CASSQNRGNTEAFF.

The V and J genes are TRBV24-1 and TRBJ2-5; D unresolved. This CDR3 comprises 12 residues. The V end lost 2 bases, the J end lost 5 bases, and 5 bases lay between the germline ends. CDR1 is KGHDR and CDR2 is SFDVKD in the germline V gene. The CDR3 spells CATSDSGETQYF. The CDR3 region has the DNA TGTGCCACCAGTGATTCCGGGGAGACCCAGTACTTC.

The chain is built from TRBV6-4 and TRBJ1-5, with 8 positions matching TRBD1. CDR1 is MRHNA, CDR2 SNTAGT, per germline. The CDR3 is 16 residues long. V lost 10 bases and J lost 4; bases outside the gene matches: 15. This chain's CDR3 is CATDPHRWTGNQPQHF. Written as DNA, the CDR3 is TGTGCCACCGACCCTCATAGGTGGACAGGGAATCAGCCCCAGCATTTT.

The gene calls are TRBV10-3 and TRBJ2-7; 8 bases match TRBD1. Germline V gene sequence: CDR1 ENHRY, CDR2 SYGVKD. V trimming: 6 bases; J trimming: 0 bases; junction bases outside the gene matches: 7. The CDR3 totals 15 residues. Written as DNA, the CDR3 is TGTGCCATCAGACCTTCGGACAGGGACTCCTACGAGCAGTACTTC. It translates to CAIRPSDRDSYEQYF.

The chain couples TRBV11-2 to TRBJ1-4, with D perhaps TRBD1 (5 bases). The CDR3 is 12 amino acids. In germline, CDR1 is SGHAT, CDR2 FQNNGV. Deletions cut 3 bases from V and 13 bases from J, with 12 bases between. CDR3 nucleotide sequence: TGTGCCAGCAGCTTTTCGGGGCTGCCACTGTTTTTT. This encodes CASSFSGLPLFF.

CDR3 sequence reads: CASSLQQGWNTEAFF. CDR3 DNA: TGTGCCAGCAGCTTACAACAGGGTTGGAACACTGAAGCTTTCTTT. J is TRBJ1-1 and V is TRBV13; D might be TRBD1 (6 bases). Germline V CDR1 and CDR2: PRHDT, FYEKMQ (reference sequence). CDR3 length: 15 residues. V shed 2 bases and J shed 1 base, with 11 bases lying between them.

V and J are TRBV6-2 or TRBV6-3 and TRBJ1-5; D perhaps matches TRBD1 (5 bases). Germline V gene sequence: CDR1 MNHEY, CDR2 SVGEGT. V was cut by 5 bases and J by 4 bases, with 21 bases left in between. The CDR3 totals 17 residues. The CDR3 loop is CASSRPSRRTLNQPQHF. The CDR3 nucleotides read TGTGCCAGCAGTCGCCCAAGCCGCAGGACACTTAATCAGCCCCAGCATTTT.

The chain recombines TRBV27 with TRBJ2-7; 8 bases line up with TRBD1. J lost 0 bases, V lost 3 bases, and 1 base had no gene match. Germline V gives CDR1 MNHEY, CDR2 SMNVEV (reference sequence). This CDR3 has 14 residues. CDR3 coding DNA: TGTGCCAGCAGTTTCGGGACAGGCTCCTACGAGCAGTACTTC. Translation gives CASSFGTGSYEQYF.

The chain employs TRBV15 and TRBJ2-1; 9 bases are a match to TRBD1. Germline assignment: CDR1 LNHNV and CDR2 YYDKDF (reference sequence). The CDR3 runs 15 residues. V was clipped by 1 base and J by 6 bases; unmatched bases: 4. The CDR3 nucleotides are TGTGCCACCAGCAGAGGGGGACAGGGAGGCAATGAGCAGTTCTTC. Translation: CATSRGGQGGNEQFF.

This clone was observed once. The chain joins TRBV2 to TRBJ1-1; D might be TRBD1 (5 bases). This CDR3 has 15 amino acids. Trimming removed 5 bases from V and 1 base from J, with 14 bases in between. CDR1 and CDR2 from the germline V gene are SNHLY and FYNNEI. This CDR3 reads CASSKEQAGNTEAFF. The CDR3 DNA reads TGTGCCAGCAGTAAAGAACAGGCGGGGAACACTGAAGCTTTCTTT.

V and J are TRBV6-1 and TRBJ1-5, with a weak D call TRBD1 (5 bases). Per the germline V gene, CDR1 is MNHNS and CDR2 is SASEGT. The CDR3 sequence is 14 residues long. Deletions cut 3 bases from V and 11 bases from J, with 17 bases between. The CDR3 DNA is TGTGCCAGCAGTGACGGACGGGGACTGGTAGCCCAGCATTTT. Translating it yields CASSDGRGLVAQHF.

The V gene is TRBV5-1, the J gene TRBJ1-2; 7 bases map to TRBD1. Germline V gene sequence: CDR1 SGHRS, CDR2 YFSETQ. Germline trimming cut 3 bases from V and 0 bases from J; bases unmatched to any gene: 14. This CDR3 spans 18 amino acids. CDR3 protein: CASSSRPPGQSANYGYTF. In nucleotides, the CDR3 is TGCGCCAGCAGCTCCCGCCCCCCGGGACAGAGTGCTAACTATGGCTACACCTTC.

The chain has TRBV5-4 and TRBJ2-2, with TRBD1 as a possible D gene (5 bases). The CDR3 has 15 amino acids. Germline values: CDR1 SGHNT, CDR2 YYREEE (reference sequence). The ends were cut back, 4 bases at V and 0 bases at J, with 10 bases in the middle. The CDR3 reads CASSPTVTNTGELFF. The CDR3 DNA is TGTGCCAGCAGCCCGACAGTGACGAACACCGGGGAGCTGTTTTTT.

The chain is built from TRBV27 and TRBJ1-4; D not certain. This CDR3 is built from 14 residues. Per germline, CDR1 MNHEY and CDR2 SMNVEV (reference sequence). Trimming removed 6 bases at V and 1 base at J, with 9 bases between. In DNA form, the CDR3 reads TGTGCCAGCAGGCTTGCCGGAACTAATGAAAAACTGTTTTTT. It is translated as CASRLAGTNEKLFF.

The chain recombines TRBV6-6 with TRBJ2-7, with D maybe TRBD2 (5 bases). V lost 0 bases, J lost 3 bases, and 15 bases lay in between. The CDR3 runs to 16 residues. Per germline, CDR1 MNHNY and CDR2 SVGAGI (reference sequence). The CDR3 nucleotides read TGTGCCAGCAGTTACTCGGTCATAGCGTCGATCTACGAGCAGTACTTC. The encoded protein is CASSYSVIASIYEQYF.

CDR3 nucleotide sequence: TGTGCCAGCAGCCCAGGACAGCTCTGGGATACGCAGTATTTT. As protein: CASSPGQLWDTQYF. This chain links TRBV7-2 with TRBJ2-3, with a weak D call TRBD1 (6 bases). The germline V gene encodes CDR1 SGHTA and CDR2 FQGNSA. V was shortened by 5 bases and J by 6 bases, with 15 bases between the two germline ends. The CDR3 spans 14 residues. The full variable domain, its missing parts supplied by reference TRBV7-2 and TRBJ2-3, is GAGVSQSPSNKVTEKGKDVELRCDPISGHTALYWYRQSLGQGLEFLIYFQGNSAPDKSGLPSDRFSAERTGGSVSTLTIQRTQQEDSAVYLCASSPGQLWDTQYFGPGTRLTVL.

The rearrangement joins TRBV18 to TRBJ1-5; tentatively, D is TRBD1 (5 bases). The V end was cut by 6 bases, the J end by 5 bases, with 11 bases between. CDR1 and CDR2 from the germline V gene are KGHSH and LQKENI. The CDR3 covers 13 residues. Written as DNA, the CDR3 is TGTGCCAGCTCTCAGCGAGGGGATCAGCCCCAGCATTTT. Residues: CASSQRGDQPQHF. The complete variable domain, with remaining parts taken from reference TRBV18 and TRBJ1-5, reads NAGVMQNPRHLVRRRGQEARLRCSPMKGHSHVYWYRQLPEEGLKFMVYLQKENIIDESGMPKERFSAEFPKEGPSILRIQQVVRGDSAAYFCASSQRGDQPQHFGDGTRLSIL.

The chain has TRBV3-1 (or the pseudogene TRBV3-2) and TRBJ2-2; D uncertain. Deletions cut 2 bases from V and 6 bases from J, with 4 bases between. This CDR3 region has 12 residues. Germline CDR1 LGHDT, CDR2 YNNKEL (reference sequence). The CDR3 reads CASSQFSGELFF. CDR3 in DNA: TGTGCCAGCAGCCAATTTTCCGGGGAGCTGTTTTTT.

The CDR3 DNA sequence: TGTGCCAGCAGCTTTAAAGGACAGAGGAATGAAAAACTGTTTTTT. Amino acids: CASSFKGQRNEKLFF. The chain joins TRBV5-4 to TRBJ1-4; D might be TRBD1 (6 bases). The germline V and J ends were trimmed by 2 bases and 5 bases, with 13 bases remaining between them. CDR3 length equals 15 residues. The germline V gene has CDR1 SGHNT and CDR2 YYREEE (reference sequence).

This chain joins TRBV5-1 and TRBJ2-2; D not certain. V was pared by 5 bases and J by 0 bases, with 11 bases between. CDR1 SGHRS and CDR2 YFSETQ come from the germline V gene. The CDR3 has 15 residues. The CDR3 DNA reads as TGCGCCAGCAGGGGATCAGGAGCGAACACCGGGGAGCTGTTTTTT. It is translated as CASRGSGANTGELFF.

The chain employs TRBV27 and TRBJ2-5, with 7 positions matching TRBD1. Trimming took 5 bases from V and 0 from J; bases not matched to a gene: 9. From germline, CDR1 is MNHEY and CDR2 SMNVEV (reference sequence). CDR3 length: 16 residues. The CDR3 DNA is TGTGCCAGCAGTCCACAGGGGACCAGGTACCAAGAGACCCAGTACTTC. This translates into CASSPQGTRYQETQYF.

The chain combines TRBV5-1 with TRBJ2-5; tentatively, D is TRBD1 (6 bases). Trimming stripped 6 bases from V and 2 bases from J, with 14 bases between. This CDR3 has 14 amino acids. CDR1 SGHRS and CDR2 YFSETQ come from the germline V gene. In DNA form, the CDR3 reads TGCGCCAGCACCTCACAAGGGGGACAAGAGACCCAGTACTTC. Translated: CASTSQGGQETQYF.

A few counts support this clone. The chain carries TRBV29-1 and TRBJ2-2, with D possibly matching TRBD2 (6 bases). The germline V gene encodes CDR1 SQVTM and CDR2 ANQGSEA. Deletions cut 5 bases from V and 0 bases from J, with 16 bases between. The CDR3 covers 16 residues. The CDR3 loop is CSVTLTSIPNTGELFF. CDR3 bases: TGCAGCGTTACCCTGACTAGTATACCGAACACCGGGGAGCTGTTTTTT.

This chain uses TRBV28 with TRBJ2-6, with a possible D match to TRBD1 (7 bases). Germline CDR1 and CDR2: MDHEN and SYDVKM. Between the trimmed V and J ends, which lost 4 bases and 2 bases, there was a span of 15 bases. CDR3 length: 17 residues. In DNA, the CDR3 is TGTGCCAGCAGTTCCATTGACAGGGAGGCTGGGGCCAACGTCCTGACTTTC. Translated, it gives CASSSIDREAGANVLTF.

This clone appeared a few times. This sequence joins TRBV6-2 or TRBV6-3 and TRBJ1-5, with a weak D call TRBD1 (5 bases). The CDR3 covers 15 residues. Trimming removed 5 bases at V and 3 bases at J, with 14 bases between. Germline V lookup: CDR1 MNHEY, CDR2 SVGEGT. The CDR3 protein is CASSISGPDNQPQHF. In DNA, the CDR3 is TGTGCCAGCAGTATCTCGGGACCGGACAATCAGCCCCAGCATTTT.

The chain's CDR3 is CASSLGRQGQPQHF. The CDR3 DNA is TGTGCCAGCAGCTTGGGGCGACAGGGGCAGCCCCAGCATTTT. V usage is TRBV7-2 and J usage is TRBJ1-5; 8 bases fit TRBD1. Germline trimming cut 3 bases from V and 7 bases from J; bases unmatched to any gene: 5. The CDR3 totals 14 residues. Germline V CDR1 and CDR2: SGHTA, FQGNSA.

The gene calls are TRBV4-1 and TRBJ2-1; TRBD2 matches 13 bases. With V trimmed by 0 bases and J by 5 bases, 4 bases remained unmatched. In germline, CDR1 is MGHRA, CDR2 YSYEKL. There are 17 residues in the CDR3. CDR3 in amino acids: CASSQETGLAGNNEQFF. Here the CDR3 DNA reads TGCGCCAGCAGCCAAGAAACGGGACTAGCGGGAAACAATGAGCAGTTCTTC.